This TCR beta chain derives from a study of blood T cell repertoires in COVID-19. Study in general: Material from acute and convalescent COVID-19 was sourced from the United States, Italy and Spain. PBMCs, B-cell-depleted T cells, or T cells provided the cDNA or gDNA that made up the material.

In the authors' methods: Amplification of reference gene primers was used by the study to estimate nucleated cell counts. Clones were read by immunoSEQ multiplex PCR, and TCRdb kept only the in-frame ones, dropping some. The V and J calls and clone size are taken from that table; D and trimming were inferred from the DNA. The table has 200,000 to 300,000 clones, about 88% seen once. CDR1 and CDR2 from the germline V gene are SGHTA and FQGTGA. The CDR3 spans 13 residues. V lost 1 base, J lost 6 bases, and 8 bases lay in between. The sequence derives from a man aged 25-45 years with active or convalescent COVID-19. Sequenced material: peripheral blood. J is TRBJ2-3 and V is TRBV7-3, with D unclear. The CDR3 DNA follows: TGTGCCAGCAGCTTAAGTTTATCTGATACGCAGTATTTT. It is translated as CASSLSLSDTQYF.